Below are 30 T cell receptor beta chains sequenced from a single sample in a study of cytomegalovirus exposure and HLA in healthy donors. Primers included in the PCR were 60 Vbeta and 13 Jbeta primers. Sequencing was performed with immunoSEQ multiplex PCR; in TCRdb, only in-frame clones are kept and a portion is missing. The table records roughly 31,000 clones, 62% of them present only once. What was sequenced was PBMCs. The receptors derive from a male donor in good health and CMV-seropositive.

This clone appeared a few times. This sequence joins TRBV29-1 and TRBJ2-5; 11 bases match TRBD1. CDR3 size: 15 residues. The germline CDR1 and CDR2 sequences are SQVTM and ANQGSEA. The V segment lost 4 bases and the J segment 2 bases; nucleotides outside the gene matches: 6. Here the CDR3 reads CSVGGQGALQETQYF. The DNA of the CDR3 is TGCAGCGTTGGTGGACAGGGGGCCCTTCAAGAGACCCAGTACTTC.

V is TRBV5-4 and J is TRBJ2-1; D may be TRBD2 (6 bases). Germline-derived CDR1 and CDR2 are SGHNT and YYREEE (reference sequence). The CDR3 is made up of 14 amino acids. V shed 0 bases and J shed 4 bases, with 8 bases lying between them. This CDR3 reads CASSLEGLYNEQFF. CDR3 sequence (DNA): TGTGCCAGCAGCTTGGAGGGACTTTACAATGAGCAGTTCTTC.

The gene calls are TRBV18 and TRBJ1-4, with 10 bases lining up with TRBD1. Trimming cost V 4 bases and J 7 bases; bases outside gene matches: 9. The CDR3 length is 16 residues. CDR1 KGHSH and CDR2 LQKENI come from the germline V gene. The CDR3 loop is CASSRPGTGDREKLFF. In DNA form, the CDR3 reads TGTGCCAGCTCACGCCCGGGGACAGGGGATCGTGAAAAACTGTTTTTT.

In DNA, the CDR3 is TGTGCCAGCACCGCAGGACTAGCGTCGGGAAATGAGCAGTTCTTC. The encoded protein is CASTAGLASGNEQFF. The chain carries TRBV6-5 and TRBJ2-1, with 9 bases that match TRBD2. The CDR3 is made up of 15 amino acids. CDR1 is MNHEY, CDR2 SVGAGI, per germline. The ends lost 7 bases at V and 7 bases at J; junction bases unmatched: 11.

This clone has more than one count but fewer than ten. The chain links TRBV30 to TRBJ2-1, with unresolved D. CDR1 and CDR2 from the germline V gene are GTSNPN and SVGIG (reference sequence). Trimming stripped 4 bases from V and 1 base from J, with 11 bases between. This CDR3 contains 14 residues. The CDR3 here is CAWTRSYSYNEQFF. The CDR3 bases are TGTGCCTGGACTAGAAGCTATTCCTACAATGAGCAGTTCTTC.

The V and J genes are TRBV5-1 and TRBJ2-2, with 7 bases aligning to TRBD2. The germline CDR1 and CDR2 sequences are SGHRS and YFSETQ. The CDR3 runs to 15 residues. V lost 7 bases to trimming and J lost 7 bases; unmatched junction nucleotides: 13. The CDR3: CASAHRGVSSGELFF. In nucleotides, the CDR3 is TGCGCCAGCGCGCACCGGGGGGTATCGAGCGGGGAGCTGTTTTTT.

The rearrangement joins TRBV11-3 to TRBJ1-1, with a weak D call TRBD1 (5 bases). The CDR3 is made up of 13 amino acids. V lost 5 bases, J lost 6 bases, and 13 bases lay in between. The germline CDR1 and CDR2 sequences are SGHNT and YENEEA. The CDR3 region is CASSHSGNSEAFF. CDR3 nucleotide sequence: TGTGCCAGCAGCCACTCAGGGAATTCTGAAGCTTTCTTT.

This clone was picked up a small number of times. The chain couples TRBV4-1 to TRBJ2-6, with 14 bases matching TRBD2. CDR1 and CDR2 from the germline V gene are MGHRA and YSYEKL. V lost 8 bases, J lost 4 bases, and 4 bases stayed unmatched. The CDR3 totals 16 residues. In DNA form, the CDR3 reads TGCGCCAGCGGACTAGCGGGAGGTGCAGGGGCCAACGTCCTGACTTTC. This translates into CASGLAGGAGANVLTF.

This clone showed up just once. The genes are TRBV7-9 and TRBJ1-2; D gene ambiguous. The CDR3 totals 13 residues. Germline CDR1 is SEHNR and CDR2 is FQNEAQ (reference sequence). Between the trimmed V and J ends, which lost 1 base and 3 bases, there was a span of 6 bases. The CDR3 DNA is TGTGCCAGCAGCTTAGGGGCAGACTATGGCTACACCTTC. This translates into CASSLGADYGYTF.

This clone was seen just once. The rearrangement uses TRBV19 and TRBJ1-5, with a tentative D call TRBD1 (5 bases). The CDR3 is 14 residues long. Trimming removed 3 bases at V and 4 bases at J, with 10 bases between. Germline CDR1 LNHDA, CDR2 SQIVND (reference sequence). For the CDR3, the DNA is TGTGCCAGTAGTATCACAGGAGCAAATCAGCCCCAGCATTTT. Translating gives CASSITGANQPQHF.

The V and J genes are TRBV27 and TRBJ1-1; 11 nucleotides line up with TRBD1. Germline V gene data show CDR1 as MNHEY and CDR2 as SMNVEV (reference sequence). The CDR3 runs to 16 residues. V lost 5 bases to trimming and J lost 5 bases; unmatched junction nucleotides: 10. The CDR3 protein is CASSRTGGARGTEAFF. Here the CDR3 DNA reads TGTGCCAGCAGTAGGACAGGGGGCGCGCGGGGAACTGAAGCTTTCTTT.

This chain connects TRBV4-1 to TRBJ2-1, with 16 bases that match TRBD2. V shed 4 bases and J 8 bases; nucleotides not matched to a gene: 8. Germline assignment: CDR1 MGHRA and CDR2 YSYEKL. The CDR3 length is 17 residues. The CDR3 is CASSLEGLAGGRDEQFF. CDR3 sequence (DNA): TGCGCCAGCAGCCTCGAGGGACTAGCGGGGGGGCGCGATGAGCAGTTCTTC.

The sample holds a few counts of this clone. The chain uses TRBV11-2 and TRBJ2-5; D is ambiguous. Germline V gene lookup returns CDR1 SGHAT and CDR2 FQNNGV. V was clipped by 5 bases and J by 4 bases, with 8 bases between them. This CDR3 has 12 amino acids. This CDR3 is CASSPPRETQYF. The DNA for the CDR3 is TGTGCCAGCAGCCCCCCGAGAGAGACCCAGTACTTC.

The DNA for the CDR3 is TGCGCCAGCTGGCAGGGGCTATTCTCTTTTAGCACAGATACGCAGTATTTT. It encodes CASWQGLFSFSTDTQYF. V usage is TRBV5-1 and J usage is TRBJ2-3; a weak D match, TRBD1 (6 bases). The V gene lost 7 bases and the J gene lost 0 bases, with 21 bases spanning the gap. Germline V gives CDR1 SGHRS, CDR2 YFSETQ. The CDR3 totals 17 residues.

The gene calls are TRBV6-7 and TRBJ1-2; TRBD1 matches at 7 bases. TRBV6-7 carries the ORF label, with uncertain function. The CDR3 sequence is 13 residues long. The V gene end was trimmed by 7 bases and the J gene end by 6 bases; junction bases not matched to a gene: 8. The CDR3 DNA follows: TGTGCCAGCATTAGGGGGCGCATGGATGGCTACACCTTC. This codes for CASIRGRMDGYTF.

The chain carries TRBV7-3 and TRBJ2-7; 9 nucleotides agree with TRBD2. This CDR3 spans 15 amino acids. V shed 8 bases and J 0 bases; nucleotides not matched to a gene: 8. CDR1 and CDR2 (germline): SGHTA, FQGTGA. The CDR3 sequence is CASGAGGQFSYEQYF. CDR3 sequence (DNA): TGTGCCAGCGGGGCGGGGGGGCAATTCTCCTACGAGCAGTACTTC.

A word on this clone: Only one base separates this from a far larger clonotype, so it likely reflects a read error. The chain combines TRBV9 with TRBJ1-4, with D possibly being TRBD1 (6 bases). V was shortened by 2 bases and J by 6 bases, with 11 bases between the two germline ends. Germline V CDR1 and CDR2: SGDLS, YYNGEE. This CDR3 is 14 amino acids long. CDR3 coding DNA: TGTGCCAGCAGCGTCTGGCCAGGGGATGAAAAACTGTTTTTT. Amino acid sequence: CASSVWPGDEKLFF.

The chain is built from TRBV5-4 and TRBJ1-1, with D possibly being TRBD1 (5 bases). V lost 2 bases, J lost 4 bases, and 12 bases lay in between. Per germline, CDR1 SGHNT and CDR2 YYREEE (reference sequence). The CDR3 is made up of 14 amino acids. The CDR3 protein is CASSLAGGSTEAFF. CDR3 nucleotide sequence: TGTGCCAGCAGCTTAGCCGGGGGGAGCACTGAAGCTTTCTTT.

The V call is TRBV27, the J call TRBJ2-1; D not resolved. CDR1 MNHEY and CDR2 SMNVEV come from the germline V gene (reference sequence). Trimming stripped 0 bases from V and 7 bases from J, with 10 bases between. CDR3 length: 14 residues. The CDR3 DNA is TGTGCCAGCAGTTTATCGCTGCCCGGTAATGAGCAGTTCTTC. It yields the protein CASSLSLPGNEQFF.

The chain couples TRBV5-4 to TRBJ1-2, with 10 bases matching TRBD1. Germline V gene lookup returns CDR1 SGHNT and CDR2 YYREEE (reference sequence). With 4 bases clipped from V and 3 bases from J, the junction kept 6 bases outside the gene matches. The CDR3 is 15 residues long. In DNA form, the CDR3 reads TGTGCCAGCAGCGTCAGGACAGGGGGTGACTATGGCTACACCTTC. Translation: CASSVRTGGDYGYTF.

The chain has TRBV4-2 and TRBJ1-1; 9 nucleotides match TRBD1. V lost 2 bases to trimming and J lost 2 bases; unmatched junction nucleotides: 9. Germline CDR1 LGHNA, CDR2 YNFKEQ. The CDR3 is 17 residues long. This CDR3 reads CASSQMRTGALNTEAFF. CDR3 in DNA: TGTGCCAGCAGCCAAATGCGGACAGGGGCCCTAAACACTGAAGCTTTCTTT.

As to this clone: The junction differs from germline at one of its ends, possibly a read error. The chain carries TRBV11-2 and TRBJ1-2; D not resolved. This CDR3 has 13 amino acids. Germline V gene data show CDR1 as SGHAT and CDR2 as FQNNGV. The CDR3: CASSLEVGLAPYF. The CDR3 DNA follows: TGTGCCAGCAGCTTAGAGGTTGGATTAGCGCCCTACTTC.

The rearrangement links TRBV6-1 to TRBJ2-7, with a possible D match to TRBD2 (6 bases). CDR1 and CDR2 (germline): MNHNS, SASEGT. The CDR3 has 14 amino acids. V gave up 4 bases and J gave up 3 bases, with 13 bases separating them. The CDR3: CASSARERNYEQYF. CDR3 coding DNA: TGTGCCAGCAGTGCGCGGGAACGGAACTACGAGCAGTACTTC.

The rearrangement uses TRBV6-5 and TRBJ1-1; D is unresolved. CDR3 length equals 12 residues. V lost 5 bases and J lost 8, with 12 bases in between. Germline-derived CDR1 and CDR2 are MNHEY and SVGAGI. CDR3 in DNA: TGTGCCAGCAGTCGGGGAGGTGCCGAAGCTTTCTTT. Its protein product is CASSRGGAEAFF.

V is TRBV30 and J is TRBJ2-1, with 11 bases fitting TRBD2. Germline assignment: CDR1 GTSNPN and CDR2 SVGIG (reference sequence). J gave up 2 bases and V 5 bases, and 5 bases lay outside the gene matches. This CDR3 is built from 15 residues. Here the CDR3 DNA reads TGTGCCTGGCACCTACTAGCGGGGGCCTACAATGAGCAGTTCTTC. Translation gives CAWHLLAGAYNEQFF. Full variable domain (remainder filled in from reference TRBV30 and TRBJ2-1): SQTIHQWPATLVQPVGSPLSLECTVEGTSNPNLYWYRQAAGRGLQLLFYSVGIGQISSEVPQNLSASRPQDRQFILSSKKLLLSDSGFYLCAWHLLAGAYNEQFFGPGTRLTVL.

This chain uses TRBV5-8 with TRBJ1-4; TRBD1 matches at 9 bases. V lost 0 bases, J lost 7 bases, and 4 bases stayed unmatched. This CDR3 comprises 15 residues. CDR1 and CDR2 from the germline V gene are SGHTS and YDEGEE. The CDR3 nucleotides are TGTGCCAGCAGCTTGGGGACAGGGGTTGGTGAAAAACTGTTTTTT. As protein: CASSLGTGVGEKLFF.

The chain employs TRBV30 and TRBJ1-4, with D possibly matching TRBD1 (5 bases). Looked up from germline, CDR1 is GTSNPN and CDR2 is SVGIG (reference sequence). The CDR3 is 15 amino acids. Deletions cut 0 bases from V and 4 bases from J, with 12 bases between. The CDR3 region is CAWSVRQLINEKLFF. CDR3 in DNA: TGTGCCTGGAGTGTAAGACAGCTAATTAATGAAAAACTGTTTTTT. The full variable domain, in which reference TRBV30 and TRBJ1-4 provide the parts outside the CDR3, is SQTIHQWPATLVQPVGSPLSLECTVEGTSNPNLYWYRQAAGRGLQLLFYSVGIGQISSEVPQNLSASRPQDRQFILSSKKLLLSDSGFYLCAWSVRQLINEKLFFGSGTQLSVL.

This clone was counted a few times. The gene calls are TRBV30 and TRBJ2-7; a possible D gene is TRBD1 (5 bases). Germline lookup yields CDR1 GTSNPN and CDR2 SVGIG (reference sequence). V lost 2 bases to trimming and J lost 4 bases, with 9 bases between them. This CDR3 spans 12 amino acids. CDR3 sequence reads: CAWSWGGYEQYF. In nucleotides, the CDR3 is TGTGCCTGGAGTTGGGGCGGATACGAGCAGTACTTC.

The V gene is TRBV18, the J gene TRBJ1-2, with 9 bases matching TRBD1. The CDR3 loop spans 18 amino acids. Germline values: CDR1 KGHSH, CDR2 LQKENI. After removal of 6 bases from V and 0 bases from J, the junction contained 14 bases not matched to a gene. In DNA, the CDR3 is TGTGCCAGCTCCAATGCTGTCGGGACAGGGAGGTCTAACTATGGCTACACCTTC. Its translation: CASSNAVGTGRSNYGYTF.

As for this clone: The same CDR3 can be traced to other DNA sequences in this sample. V gene TRBV13 combines with J gene TRBJ1-1; TRBD1 might be the D (5 bases). CDR1 is PRHDT and CDR2 is FYEKMQ in the germline V gene (reference sequence). The CDR3 consists of 14 residues. The V gene lost 0 bases and the J gene lost 1 base, with 6 bases spanning the gap. The CDR3 protein is CASSLGQGNTEAFF. The CDR3 bases are TGTGCCAGCAGCTTAGGCCAGGGGAACACTGAAGCTTTCTTT.